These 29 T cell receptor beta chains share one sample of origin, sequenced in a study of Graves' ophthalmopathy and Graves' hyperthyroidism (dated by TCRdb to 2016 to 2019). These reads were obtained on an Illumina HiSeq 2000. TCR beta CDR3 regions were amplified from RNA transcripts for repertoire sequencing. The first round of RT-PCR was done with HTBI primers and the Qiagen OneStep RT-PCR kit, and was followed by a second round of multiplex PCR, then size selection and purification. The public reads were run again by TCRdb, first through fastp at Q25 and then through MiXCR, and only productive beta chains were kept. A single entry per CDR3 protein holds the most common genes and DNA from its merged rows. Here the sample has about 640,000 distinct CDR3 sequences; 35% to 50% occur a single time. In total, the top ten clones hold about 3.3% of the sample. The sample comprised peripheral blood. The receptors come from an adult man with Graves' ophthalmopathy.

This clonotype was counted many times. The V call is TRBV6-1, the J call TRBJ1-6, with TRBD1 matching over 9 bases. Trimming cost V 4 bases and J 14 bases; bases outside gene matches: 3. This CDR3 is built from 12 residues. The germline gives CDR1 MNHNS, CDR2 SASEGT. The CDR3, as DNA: TGTGCCAGCAGTGTACAGGGGGCGTCCCTCCACTTT. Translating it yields CASSVQGASLHF.

CDR3 coding DNA: TGTGCCAGCAGCTCAATTGTGACAGGGGTTATTGGTGGCTACACCTTC. Translated: CASSSIVTGVIGGYTF. This chain connects TRBV7-9 to TRBJ1-2; 8 bases align to TRBD1. The junction had 14 bases not matched to a gene; V was cut back by 4 bases and J by 7 bases. The CDR3 spans 16 residues. CDR1 SEHNR and CDR2 FQNEAQ come from the germline V gene (reference sequence).

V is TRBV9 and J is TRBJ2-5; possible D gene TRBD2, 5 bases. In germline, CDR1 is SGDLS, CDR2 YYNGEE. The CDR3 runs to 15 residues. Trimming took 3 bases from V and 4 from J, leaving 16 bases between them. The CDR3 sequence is CASSDGETYGETQYF. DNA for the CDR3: TGTGCCAGCAGCGACGGGGAAACCTACGGAGAGACCCAGTACTTC.

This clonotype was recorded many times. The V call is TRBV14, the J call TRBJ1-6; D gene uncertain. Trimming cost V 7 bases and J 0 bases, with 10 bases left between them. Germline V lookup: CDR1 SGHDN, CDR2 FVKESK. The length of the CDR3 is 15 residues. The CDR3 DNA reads TGTGCCAGCAACTCCGGATTCTCCTATAATTCACCCCTCCACTTT. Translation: CASNSGFSYNSPLHF. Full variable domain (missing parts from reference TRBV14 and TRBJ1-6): EAGVTQFPSHSVIEKGQTVTLRCDPISGHDNLYWYRRVMGKEIKFLLHFVKESKQDESGMPNNRFLAERTGGTYSTLKVQPAELEDSGVYFCASNSGFSYNSPLHFGNGTRLTVT.

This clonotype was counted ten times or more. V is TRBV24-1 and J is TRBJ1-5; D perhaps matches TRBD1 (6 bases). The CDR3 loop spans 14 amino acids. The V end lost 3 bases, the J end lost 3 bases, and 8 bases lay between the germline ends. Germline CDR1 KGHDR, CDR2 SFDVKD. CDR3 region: CATSDRGANQPQHF. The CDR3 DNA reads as TGTGCCACCAGTGATCGGGGGGCCAATCAGCCCCAGCATTTT.

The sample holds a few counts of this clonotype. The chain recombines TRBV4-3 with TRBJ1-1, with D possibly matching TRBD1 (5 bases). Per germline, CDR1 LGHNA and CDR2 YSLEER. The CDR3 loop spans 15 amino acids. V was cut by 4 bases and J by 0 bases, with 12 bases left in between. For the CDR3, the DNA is TGCGCCAGCAGCCTCGCGGGGCAAATGAACACTGAAGCTTTCTTT. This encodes CASSLAGQMNTEAFF.

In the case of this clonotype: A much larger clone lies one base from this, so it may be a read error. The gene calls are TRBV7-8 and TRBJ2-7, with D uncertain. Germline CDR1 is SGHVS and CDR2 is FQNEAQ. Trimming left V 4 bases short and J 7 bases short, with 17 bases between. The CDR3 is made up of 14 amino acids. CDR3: CASSSRRGRWEQYF. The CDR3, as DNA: TGTGCCAGCAGCTCCCGTCGAGGACGGTGGGAGCAGTACTTC.

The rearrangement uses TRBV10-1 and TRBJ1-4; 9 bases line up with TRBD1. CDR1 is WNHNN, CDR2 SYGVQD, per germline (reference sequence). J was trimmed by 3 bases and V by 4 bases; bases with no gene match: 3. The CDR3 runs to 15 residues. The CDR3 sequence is CASSARDRANEKLFF. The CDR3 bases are TGCGCCAGCAGTGCTAGGGACAGGGCTAATGAAAAACTGTTTTTT.

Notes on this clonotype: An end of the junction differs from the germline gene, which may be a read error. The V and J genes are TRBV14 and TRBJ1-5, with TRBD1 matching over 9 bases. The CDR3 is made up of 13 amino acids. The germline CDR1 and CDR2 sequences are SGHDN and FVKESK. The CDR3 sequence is CASSQGTGTGYGF. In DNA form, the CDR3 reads TGTGCCAGCAGCCAAGGGACCGGGACAGGGTATGGCTTT. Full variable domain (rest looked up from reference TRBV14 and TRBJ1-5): EAGVTQFPSHSVIEKGQTVTLRCDPISGHDNLYWYRRVMGKEIKFLLHFVKESKQDESGMPNNRFLAERTGGTYSTLKVQPAELEDSGVYFCASSQGTGTGYGFGDGTRLSIL.

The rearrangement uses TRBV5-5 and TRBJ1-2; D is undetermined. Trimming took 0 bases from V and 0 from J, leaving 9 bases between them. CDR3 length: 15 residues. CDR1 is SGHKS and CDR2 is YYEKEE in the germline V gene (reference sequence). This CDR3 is CASSLATRANYGYTF. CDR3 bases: TGTGCCAGCAGCTTGGCCACGCGGGCTAACTATGGCTACACCTTC.

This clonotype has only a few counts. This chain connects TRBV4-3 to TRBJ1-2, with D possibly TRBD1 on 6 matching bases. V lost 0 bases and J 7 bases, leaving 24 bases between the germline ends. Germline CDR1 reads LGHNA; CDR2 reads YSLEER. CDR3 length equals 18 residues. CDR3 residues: CASSQDSPWWGGASGYTF. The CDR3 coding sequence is TGCGCCAGCAGCCAAGATAGCCCCTGGTGGGGGGGGGCCAGTGGCTACACCTTC.

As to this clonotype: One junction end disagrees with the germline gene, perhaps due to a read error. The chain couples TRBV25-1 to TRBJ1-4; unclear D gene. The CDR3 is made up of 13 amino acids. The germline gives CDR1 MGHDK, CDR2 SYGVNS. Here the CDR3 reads CTSGRGTNEKLFF. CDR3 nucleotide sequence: TGTACCAGCGGGCGAGGAACTAATGAAAAACTGTTTTTT. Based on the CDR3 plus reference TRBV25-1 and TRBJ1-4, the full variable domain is EADIYQTPRYLVIGTGKKITLECSQTMGHDKMYWYQQDPGMELHLIHYSYGVNSTEKGDLSSESTVSRIRTEHFPLTLESARPSHTSQYLCTSGRGTNEKLFFGSGTQLSVL.

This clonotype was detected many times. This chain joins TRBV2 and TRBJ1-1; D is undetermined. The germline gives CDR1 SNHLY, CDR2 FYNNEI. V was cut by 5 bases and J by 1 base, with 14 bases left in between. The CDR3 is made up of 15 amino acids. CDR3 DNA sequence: TGTGCCAGCAGTTTCCAACCCGGTGGGAACACTGAAGCTTTCTTT. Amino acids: CASSFQPGGNTEAFF.

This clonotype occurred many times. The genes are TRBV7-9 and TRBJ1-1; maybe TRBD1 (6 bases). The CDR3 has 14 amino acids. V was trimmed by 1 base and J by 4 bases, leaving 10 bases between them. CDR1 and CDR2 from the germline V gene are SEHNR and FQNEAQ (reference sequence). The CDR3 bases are TGTGCCAGCAGCTTAGTAATAGGGGGCACTGAAGCTTTCTTT. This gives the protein CASSLVIGGTEAFF.

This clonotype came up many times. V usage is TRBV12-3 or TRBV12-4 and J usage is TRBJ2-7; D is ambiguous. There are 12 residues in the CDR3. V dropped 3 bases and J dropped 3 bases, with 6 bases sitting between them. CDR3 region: CASSLTDYEQYF. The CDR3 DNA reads TGTGCCAGCAGTTTGACGGACTACGAGCAGTACTTC.

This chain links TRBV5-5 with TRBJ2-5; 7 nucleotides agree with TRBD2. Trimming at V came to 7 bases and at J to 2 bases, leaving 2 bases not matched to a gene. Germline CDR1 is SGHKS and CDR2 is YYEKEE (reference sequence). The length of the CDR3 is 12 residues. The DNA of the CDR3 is TGTGCCAGCGCGGGAGTTCAAGAGACCCAGTACTTC. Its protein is CASAGVQETQYF.

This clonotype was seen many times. As DNA, the CDR3 is TGTGCCAGCAGATACAGCCCGGGACTGACTAATTCACCCCTCCACTTT. Its protein product is CASRYSPGLTNSPLHF. The chain joins TRBV6-5 to TRBJ1-6; TRBD1 might be the D (5 bases). CDR1 is MNHEY, CDR2 SVGAGI, per germline. The V and J ends lost 6 bases and 6 bases respectively, with 18 bases between them. This CDR3 comprises 16 residues.

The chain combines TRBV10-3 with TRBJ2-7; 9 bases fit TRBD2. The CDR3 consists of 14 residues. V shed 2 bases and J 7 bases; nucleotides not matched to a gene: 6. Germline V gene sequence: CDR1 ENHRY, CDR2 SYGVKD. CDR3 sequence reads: CAISEPGLAREQYF. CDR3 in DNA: TGTGCCATCAGTGAGCCGGGACTAGCTAGGGAGCAGTACTTC.

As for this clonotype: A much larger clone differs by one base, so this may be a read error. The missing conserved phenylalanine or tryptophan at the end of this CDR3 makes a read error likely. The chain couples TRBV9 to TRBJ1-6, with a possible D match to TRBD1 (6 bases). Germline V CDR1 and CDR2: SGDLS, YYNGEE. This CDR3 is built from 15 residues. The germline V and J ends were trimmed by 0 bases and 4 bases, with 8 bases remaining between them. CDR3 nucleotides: TGTGCCAGCAGCGTAGGACAGGCTTATAATTCACCCCTCCACCTT. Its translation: CASSVGQAYNSPLHL.

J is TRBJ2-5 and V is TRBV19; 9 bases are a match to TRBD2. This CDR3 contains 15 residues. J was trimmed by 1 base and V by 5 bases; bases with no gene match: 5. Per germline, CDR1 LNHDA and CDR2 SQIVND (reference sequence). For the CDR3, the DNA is TGTGCCAGTAGTTCAGGGACTAGCATCCAAGAGACCCAGTACTTC. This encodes CASSSGTSIQETQYF.

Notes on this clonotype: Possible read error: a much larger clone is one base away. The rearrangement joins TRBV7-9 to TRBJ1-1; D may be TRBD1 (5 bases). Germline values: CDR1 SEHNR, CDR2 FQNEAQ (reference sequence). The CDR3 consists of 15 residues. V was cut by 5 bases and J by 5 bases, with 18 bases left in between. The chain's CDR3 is CASSPDGTRWTEAFF. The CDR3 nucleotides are TGTGCCAGCAGCCCCGACGGGACCCGGTGGACTGAAGCTTTCTTT.

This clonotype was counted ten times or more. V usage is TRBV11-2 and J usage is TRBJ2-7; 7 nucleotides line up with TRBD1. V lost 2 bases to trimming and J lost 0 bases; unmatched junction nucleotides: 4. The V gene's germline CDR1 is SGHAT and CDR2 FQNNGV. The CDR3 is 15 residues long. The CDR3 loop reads CASSLLRDSSYEQYF. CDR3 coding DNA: TGTGCCAGCAGCTTATTACGGGACAGCTCCTACGAGCAGTACTTC.

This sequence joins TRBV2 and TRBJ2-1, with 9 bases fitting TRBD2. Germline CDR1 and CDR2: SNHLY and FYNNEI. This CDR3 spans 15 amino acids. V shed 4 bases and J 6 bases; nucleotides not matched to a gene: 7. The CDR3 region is CASSALGLATNEQFF. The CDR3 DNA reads TGTGCCAGCAGTGCTCTGGGACTAGCAACCAATGAGCAGTTCTTC.

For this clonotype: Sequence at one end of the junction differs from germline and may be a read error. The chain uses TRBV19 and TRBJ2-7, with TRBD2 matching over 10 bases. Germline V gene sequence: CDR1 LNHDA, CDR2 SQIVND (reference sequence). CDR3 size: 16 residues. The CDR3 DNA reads TGTGCCAGTGCCCCGGGGACTAGCGAGAGACCCCACGAGCAGTGCTTC. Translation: CASAPGTSERPHEQCF.

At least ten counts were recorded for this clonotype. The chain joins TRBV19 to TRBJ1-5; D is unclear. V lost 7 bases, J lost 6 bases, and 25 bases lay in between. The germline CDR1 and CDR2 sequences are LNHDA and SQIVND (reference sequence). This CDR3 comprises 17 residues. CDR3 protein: CASTDGVLARSSQPQHF. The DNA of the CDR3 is TGTGCCAGTACCGATGGGGTCCTCGCCAGGTCCAGTCAGCCCCAGCATTTT.

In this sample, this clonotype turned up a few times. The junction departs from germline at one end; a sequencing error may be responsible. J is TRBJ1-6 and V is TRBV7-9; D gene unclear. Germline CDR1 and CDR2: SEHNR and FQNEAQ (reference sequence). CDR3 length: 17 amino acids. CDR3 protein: CASSQGRPRSYNSPLHF. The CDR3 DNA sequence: TGCGCCAGCAGCCAAGGGAGACCCCGCTCCTATAATTCACCCCTCCACTTT.

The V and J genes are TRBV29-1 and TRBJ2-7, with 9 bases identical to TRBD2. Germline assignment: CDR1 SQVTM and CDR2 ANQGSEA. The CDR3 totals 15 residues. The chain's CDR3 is CSASSEAGGPGEQYF. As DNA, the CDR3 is TGCAGTGCCAGCAGTGAGGCGGGAGGGCCTGGAGAGCAGTACTTC.

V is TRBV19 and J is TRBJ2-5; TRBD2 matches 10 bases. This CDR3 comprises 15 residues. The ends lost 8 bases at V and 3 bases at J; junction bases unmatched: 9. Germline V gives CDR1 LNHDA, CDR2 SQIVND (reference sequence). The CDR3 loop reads CASARPGTSEETQYF. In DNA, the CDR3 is TGTGCCAGTGCTAGGCCCGGGACTAGCGAAGAGACCCAGTACTTC.

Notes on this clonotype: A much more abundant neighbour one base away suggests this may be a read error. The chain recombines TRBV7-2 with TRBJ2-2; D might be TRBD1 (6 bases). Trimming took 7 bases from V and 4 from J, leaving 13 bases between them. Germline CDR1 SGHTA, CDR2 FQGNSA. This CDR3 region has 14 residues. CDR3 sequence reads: CASTGAGVTGELFF. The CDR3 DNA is TGTGCCAGCACAGGGGCAGGGGTCACCGGGGAGCTGTTTTTT.